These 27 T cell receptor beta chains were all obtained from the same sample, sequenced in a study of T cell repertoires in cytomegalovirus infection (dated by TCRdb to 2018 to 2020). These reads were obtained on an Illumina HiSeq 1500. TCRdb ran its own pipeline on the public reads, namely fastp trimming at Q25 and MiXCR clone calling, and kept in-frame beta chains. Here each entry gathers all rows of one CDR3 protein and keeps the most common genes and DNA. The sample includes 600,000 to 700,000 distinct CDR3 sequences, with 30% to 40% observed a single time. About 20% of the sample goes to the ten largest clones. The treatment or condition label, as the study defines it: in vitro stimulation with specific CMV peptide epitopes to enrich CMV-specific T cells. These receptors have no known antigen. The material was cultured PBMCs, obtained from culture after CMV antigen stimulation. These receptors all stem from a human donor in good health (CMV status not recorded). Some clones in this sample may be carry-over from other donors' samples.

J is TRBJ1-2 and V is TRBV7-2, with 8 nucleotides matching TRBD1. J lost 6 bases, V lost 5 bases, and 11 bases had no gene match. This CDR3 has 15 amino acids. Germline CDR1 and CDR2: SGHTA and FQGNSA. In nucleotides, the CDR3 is TGTGCCAGCAGCCCATTGGAAGCAGGGGGCAATGGCTACACCTTC. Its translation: CASSPLEAGGNGYTF.

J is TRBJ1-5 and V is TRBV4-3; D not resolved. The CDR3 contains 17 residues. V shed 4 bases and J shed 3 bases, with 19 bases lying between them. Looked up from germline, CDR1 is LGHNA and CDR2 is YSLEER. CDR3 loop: CASSPKPPGRHNQPQHF. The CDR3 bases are TGCGCCAGCAGCCCAAAACCGCCGGGCAGACACAATCAGCCCCAGCATTTT.

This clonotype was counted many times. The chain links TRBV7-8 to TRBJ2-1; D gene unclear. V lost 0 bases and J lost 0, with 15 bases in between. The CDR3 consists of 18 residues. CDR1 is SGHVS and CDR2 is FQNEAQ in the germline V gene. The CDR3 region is CASSLARSLPHSYNEQFF. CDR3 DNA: TGTGCCAGCAGCTTAGCGCGTAGCCTACCACACTCCTACAATGAGCAGTTCTTC.

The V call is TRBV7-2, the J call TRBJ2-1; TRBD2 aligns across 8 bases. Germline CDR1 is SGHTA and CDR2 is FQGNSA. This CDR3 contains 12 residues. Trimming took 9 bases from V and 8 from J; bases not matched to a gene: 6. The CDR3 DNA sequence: TGTGCCAGTAGCGGGGTAGGGGATGAGCAGTTCTTC. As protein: CASSGVGDEQFF.

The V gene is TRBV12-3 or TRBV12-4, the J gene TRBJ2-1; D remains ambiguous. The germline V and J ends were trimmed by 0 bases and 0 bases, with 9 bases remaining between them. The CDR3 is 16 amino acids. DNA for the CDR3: TGTGCCAGCAGTTTAGCGGGCAGTTACTCCTACAATGAGCAGTTCTTC. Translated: CASSLAGSYSYNEQFF.

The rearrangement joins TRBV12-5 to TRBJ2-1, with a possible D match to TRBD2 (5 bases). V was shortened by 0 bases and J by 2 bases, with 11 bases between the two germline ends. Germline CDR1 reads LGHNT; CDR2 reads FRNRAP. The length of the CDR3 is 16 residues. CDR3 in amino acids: CASGLVFGSAYNEQFF. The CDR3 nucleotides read TGTGCTAGTGGTTTGGTTTTCGGTAGCGCCTACAATGAGCAGTTCTTC.

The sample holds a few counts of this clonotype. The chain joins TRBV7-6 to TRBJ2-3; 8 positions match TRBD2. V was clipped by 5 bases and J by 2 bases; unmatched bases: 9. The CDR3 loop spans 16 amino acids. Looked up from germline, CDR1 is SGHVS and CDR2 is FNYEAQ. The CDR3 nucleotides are TGTGCCAGCAGCCCAACGGCGGGGGGCTTCACAGATACGCAGTATTTT. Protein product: CASSPTAGGFTDTQYF.

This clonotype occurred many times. This CDR3 reads CASSVRGLRLGAFF. Written as DNA, the CDR3 is TGTGCCAGCAGCGTCCGGGGCCTCCGCCTGGGAGCTTTCTTT. V is TRBV12-3 or TRBV12-4 and J is TRBJ1-1, with D tentatively TRBD1 (5 bases). CDR3 length: 14 amino acids. V was pared by 6 bases and J by 10 bases, with 21 bases between.

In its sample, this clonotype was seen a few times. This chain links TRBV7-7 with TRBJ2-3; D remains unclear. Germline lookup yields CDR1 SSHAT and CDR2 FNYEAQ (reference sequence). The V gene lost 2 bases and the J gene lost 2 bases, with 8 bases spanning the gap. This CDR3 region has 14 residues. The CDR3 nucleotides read TGTGCCAGCAGCTTATGGCCTATCACAGATACGCAGTATTTT. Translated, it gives CASSLWPITDTQYF.

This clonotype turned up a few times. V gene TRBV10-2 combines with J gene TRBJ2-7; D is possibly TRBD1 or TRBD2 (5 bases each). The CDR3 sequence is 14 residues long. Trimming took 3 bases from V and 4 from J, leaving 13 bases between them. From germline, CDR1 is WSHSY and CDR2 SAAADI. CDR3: CASSDRDGGYEQYF. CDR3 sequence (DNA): TGCGCCAGCAGTGATCGGGACGGAGGATACGAGCAGTACTTC.

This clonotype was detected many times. The CDR3 sequence is CASSSTGGWAGELFF. CDR3 nucleotide sequence: TGTGCCAGCAGCTCTACAGGGGGCTGGGCCGGGGAGCTGTTTTTT. This sequence joins TRBV7-2 and TRBJ2-2, with 9 positions matching TRBD1. CDR1 is SGHTA, CDR2 FQGNSA, per germline. This CDR3 is 15 amino acids long. The ends lost 4 bases at V and 6 bases at J; junction bases unmatched: 6.

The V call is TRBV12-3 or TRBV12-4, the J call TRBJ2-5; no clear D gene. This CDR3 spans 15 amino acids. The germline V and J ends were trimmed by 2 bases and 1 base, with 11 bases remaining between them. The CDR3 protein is CASSLLWDLQETQYF. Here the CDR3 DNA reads TGTGCCAGCAGTTTATTATGGGATCTCCAAGAGACCCAGTACTTC.

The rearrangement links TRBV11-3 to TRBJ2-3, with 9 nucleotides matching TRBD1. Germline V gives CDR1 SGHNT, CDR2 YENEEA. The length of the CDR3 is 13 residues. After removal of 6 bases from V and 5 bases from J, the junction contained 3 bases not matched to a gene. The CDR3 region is CASRRTGEDTQYF. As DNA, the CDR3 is TGTGCCAGCAGACGGACAGGGGAAGATACGCAGTATTTT.

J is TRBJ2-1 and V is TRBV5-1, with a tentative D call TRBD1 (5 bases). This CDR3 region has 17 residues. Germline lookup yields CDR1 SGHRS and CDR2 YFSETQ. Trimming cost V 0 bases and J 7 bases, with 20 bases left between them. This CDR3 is CASSLAYLLGVSNEQFF. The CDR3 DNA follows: TGCGCCAGCAGCTTGGCCTATCTCTTAGGGGTCTCAAATGAGCAGTTCTTC.

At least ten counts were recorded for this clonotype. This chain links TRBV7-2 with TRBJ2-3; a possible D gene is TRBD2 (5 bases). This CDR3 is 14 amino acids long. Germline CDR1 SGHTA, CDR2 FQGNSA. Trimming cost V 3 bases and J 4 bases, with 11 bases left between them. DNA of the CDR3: TGTGCCAGCAGCTTGGATACTAGTGCAGATACGCAGTATTTT. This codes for CASSLDTSADTQYF.

This CDR3 reads CASSFTGAVTEAFF. The DNA for the CDR3 is TGTGCCAGCAGCTTCACAGGGGCTGTCACTGAAGCTTTCTTT. The rearrangement links TRBV7-9 to TRBJ1-1, with 7 bases matching TRBD1. CDR1 is SEHNR, CDR2 FQNEAQ, per germline (reference sequence). This CDR3 comprises 14 residues. V was pared by 3 bases and J by 4 bases, with 5 bases of the junction left unmatched.

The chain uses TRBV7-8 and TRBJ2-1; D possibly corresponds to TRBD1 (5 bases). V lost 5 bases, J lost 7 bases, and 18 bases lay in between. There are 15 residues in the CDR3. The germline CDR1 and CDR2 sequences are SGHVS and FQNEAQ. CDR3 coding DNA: TGTGCCAGCAGCCTCACAGGATCCGGCCTGAATGAGCAGTTCTTC. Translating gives CASSLTGSGLNEQFF.

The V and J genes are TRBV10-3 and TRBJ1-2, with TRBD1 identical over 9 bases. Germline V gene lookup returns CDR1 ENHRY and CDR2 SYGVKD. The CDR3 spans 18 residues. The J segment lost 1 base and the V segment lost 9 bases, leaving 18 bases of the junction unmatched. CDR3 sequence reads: CAILSSRTGAMGNYGYTF. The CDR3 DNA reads TGTGCCATACTATCCTCCAGGACAGGGGCGATGGGTAACTATGGCTACACCTTC.

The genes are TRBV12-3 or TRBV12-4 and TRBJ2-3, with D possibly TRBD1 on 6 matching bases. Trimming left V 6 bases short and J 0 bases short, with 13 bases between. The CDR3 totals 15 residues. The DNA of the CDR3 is TGTGCCAGCAGCGAACAGGGTTTAAGCACAGATACGCAGTATTTT. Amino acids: CASSEQGLSTDTQYF.

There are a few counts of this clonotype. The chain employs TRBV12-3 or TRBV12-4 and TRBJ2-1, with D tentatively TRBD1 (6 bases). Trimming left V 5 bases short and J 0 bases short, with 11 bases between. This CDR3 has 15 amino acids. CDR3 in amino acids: CASSTTGGSYNEQFF. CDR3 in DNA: TGTGCCAGCAGTACGACAGGTGGCTCCTACAATGAGCAGTTCTTC.

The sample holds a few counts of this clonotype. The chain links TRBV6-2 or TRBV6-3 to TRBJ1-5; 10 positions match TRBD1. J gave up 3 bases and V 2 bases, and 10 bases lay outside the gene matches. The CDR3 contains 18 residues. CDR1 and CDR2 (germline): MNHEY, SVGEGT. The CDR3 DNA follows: TGTGCCAGCAGTTACGGAACCGGGACAGGGGCTACCAATCAGCCCCAGCATTTT. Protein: CASSYGTGTGATNQPQHF.

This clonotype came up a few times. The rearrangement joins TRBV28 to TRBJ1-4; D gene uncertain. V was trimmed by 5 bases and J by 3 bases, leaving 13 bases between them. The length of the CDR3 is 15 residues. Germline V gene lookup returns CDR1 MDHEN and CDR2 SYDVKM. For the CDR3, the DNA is TGTGCCAGCAGTCCCGGAGGCCGGGCTAATGAAAAACTGTTTTTT. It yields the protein CASSPGGRANEKLFF.

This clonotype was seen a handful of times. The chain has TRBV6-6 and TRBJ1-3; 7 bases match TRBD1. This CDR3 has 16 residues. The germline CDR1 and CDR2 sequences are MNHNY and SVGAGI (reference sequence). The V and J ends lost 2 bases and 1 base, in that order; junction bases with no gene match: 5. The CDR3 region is CASSYLPTGSGNTIYF. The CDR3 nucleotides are TGTGCCAGCAGTTACCTACCGACAGGGTCTGGAAACACCATATATTTT.

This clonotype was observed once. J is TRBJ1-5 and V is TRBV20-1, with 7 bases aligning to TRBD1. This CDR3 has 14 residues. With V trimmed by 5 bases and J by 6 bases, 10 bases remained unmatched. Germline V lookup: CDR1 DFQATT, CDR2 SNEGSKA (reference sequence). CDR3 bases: TGCAGTGCTTGGGCGACAGGGCTGTTTCAGCCCCAGCATTTT. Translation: CSAWATGLFQPQHF.

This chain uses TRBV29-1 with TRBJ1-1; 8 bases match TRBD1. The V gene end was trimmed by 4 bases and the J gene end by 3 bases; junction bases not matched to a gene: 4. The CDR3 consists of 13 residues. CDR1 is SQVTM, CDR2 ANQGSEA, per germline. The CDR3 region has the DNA TGCAGCGTTGCGGCAGGGGGCTACACTGAAGCTTTCTTT. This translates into CSVAAGGYTEAFF.

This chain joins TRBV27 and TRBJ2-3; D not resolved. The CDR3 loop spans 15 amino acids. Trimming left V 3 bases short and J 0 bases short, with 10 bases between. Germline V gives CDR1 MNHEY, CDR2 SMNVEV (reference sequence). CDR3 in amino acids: CASSFGWSSTDTQYF. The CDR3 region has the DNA TGTGCCAGCAGTTTCGGGTGGAGTAGCACAGATACGCAGTATTTT.

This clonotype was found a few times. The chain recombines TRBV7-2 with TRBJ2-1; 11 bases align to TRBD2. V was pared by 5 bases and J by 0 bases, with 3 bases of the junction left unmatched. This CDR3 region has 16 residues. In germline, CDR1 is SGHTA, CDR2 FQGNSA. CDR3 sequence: CASSITSGSSYNEQFF. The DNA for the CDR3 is TGTGCCAGCAGCATAACTAGCGGGAGCTCCTACAATGAGCAGTTCTTC.